This T cell receptor (beta chain) was captured by sequencing in a study of blood T cell repertoires in COVID-19. Overall study: Acute-phase and convalescent COVID-19 samples originated in the United States, Italy and Spain. Sample material is recorded as cDNA or gDNA derived from T cells, B-cell-depleted T cells, or PBMCs.

Here immunoSEQ multiplex PCR was the method, and the copy in TCRdb shows in-frame clones only, minus some. This table has 1,500 to 2,000 clones, 70% to 85% appearing once. The CDR3 runs to 13 residues. CDR1 and CDR2 from the germline V gene are SEHNR and FQNEAQ (reference sequence). J gave up 6 bases and V 5 bases, and 5 bases lay outside the gene matches. The sample comprised peripheral blood. The chain carries TRBV7-9 and TRBJ2-3, with 7 bases aligning to TRBD1. This clonotype was sampled from a man in his 70s with active COVID-19. Written as DNA, the CDR3 is TGTGCCAGCAGCCCGGGACAGATGGATACGCAGTATTTT. Translation gives CASSPGQMDTQYF.